This is a list of T cell receptor beta chains from one sample in a study of post-analysis software for immune sequencing data. TCRdb re-derived calls from the PCR reads in MiXCR, one entry per CDR3 protein. The table records a few hundred thousand distinct CDR3 sequences, roughly 34% of them present only once. The sample was blood. The receptors shown here come from a girl aged 2-17 years with multiple sclerosis. Both conserved end residues are part of each CDR3. D genes are given only for firm matches. Size values are once, few and many counts, or a class for expanded clones, and some rows have none.

-	TRBV12-3/TRBV12-4	TRBJ1-1	-	CASSLTASYEAFF	TGTGCCAGCAGTTTAACGGCCTCGTACGAAGCTTTCTTT
-	TRBV7-2	TRBJ2-1	TRBD2	CASSDGTTLNEQFF	TGTGCCAGCAGCGACGGGACTACCTTAAATGAGCAGTTCTTC
few	TRBV20-1	TRBJ2-7	TRBD1	CSARDGARQGAAYEQYF	TGCAGTGCTAGAGATGGGGCGAGACAGGGGGCGGCCTACGAGCAGTACTTC
-	TRBV15	TRBJ1-6	-	CATSVQSGVNSPLHF	TGTGCCACCAGCGTCCAGTCCGGGGTTAATTCACCCCTCCACTTT
few	TRBV4-1	TRBJ2-6	-	CASSQVQGGANVLTF	TGCGCCAGCAGCCAAGTCCAGGGTGGGGCCAACGTCCTGACTTTC
-	TRBV6-5	TRBJ2-3	-	CASARDPTDTQYF	TGTGCCAGCGCCCGCGACCCCACAGATACGCAGTATTTT
-	TRBV14	TRBJ1-2	TRBD1	CASSQVQGVNYGYTF	TGTGCCAGCAGCCAAGTTCAGGGGGTGAACTATGGCTACACCTTC
-	TRBV10-1	TRBJ2-7	TRBD1	CASSDGQGDPYEQYF	TGCGCCAGCAGTGACGGACAGGGGGACCCCTACGAGCAGTACTTC
-	TRBV6-5	TRBJ2-5	TRBD2	CASSQLAGVEETQYF	TGTGCCAGCAGCCAACTAGCGGGGGTGGAGGAGACCCAGTACTTC
few	TRBV10-3	TRBJ1-1	-	CAIMEGPNTEAFF	TGTGCCATCATGGAGGGGCCGAACACTGAAGCTTTCTTT
-	TRBV5-1	TRBJ1-4	-	CASSEIGGGIRANEKLFF	TGCGCCAGCAGCGAAATAGGCGGGGGCATCCGAGCTAATGAAAAACTGTTTTTT
-	TRBV5-6	TRBJ2-1	TRBD2	CASSYTGTSGVGEQFF	TGTGCCAGCAGCTACACCGGGACTAGCGGGGTCGGTGAGCAGTTCTTC
few	TRBV29-1	TRBJ1-4	TRBD1	CSVGQGTNEKLFF	TGCAGCGTGGGACAGGGGACTAATGAAAAACTGTTTTTT
-	TRBV2	TRBJ1-2	TRBD1	CASMGTANNYGYTF	TGTGCCAGCATGGGGACAGCTAATAACTATGGCTACACCTTC
few	TRBV13	TRBJ2-3	-	CASSLMDITDTQYF	TGTGCCAGCAGCCTCATGGATATCACAGATACGCAGTATTTT
-	TRBV28	TRBJ2-6	-	CASSPRDGYSGANVLTF	TGTGCCAGCAGTCCCCGGGACGGCTACTCTGGGGCCAACGTCCTGACTTTC
-	TRBV18	TRBJ2-1	TRBD2	CASPPGLAGYEQFF	TGTGCCAGCCCACCGGGACTAGCGGGGTATGAGCAGTTCTTC
-	TRBV5-1	TRBJ2-1	-	CASSRDAYNEQFF	TGCGCCAGCAGCCGTGACGCCTACAATGAGCAGTTCTTC